The clone carrying this TCR beta chain showed up just a few times. What it binds is not known. This sample was taken from a study of CD8+ T cells in alopecia areata. Sample treatment: oral pan-JAK inhibitor, 5-10 mg twice daily. Reverse transcribed after extraction, RNA yielded cDNA as the sequencing template. Repertoires were generated with immunoSEQ multiplex PCR, while TCRdb's copy carries only in-frame clones and drops some. The sample has roughly 100,000 clones, about nine tenths seen once; the top ten hold 11%. General study findings and limits: Sequencing of scalp samples also captures resident alphabeta T cells of normal skin.

The germline gives CDR1 MNHEY, CDR2 SVGAGI. Trimming removed 0 bases at V and 3 bases at J, with 12 bases between. This CDR3 region has 16 residues. The input for sequencing was CD8+ T cells sorted from blood, taken between weeks 30 and 35, from a patient treated with tofacitinib. The source of this sequence is a human donor with alopecia areata. The chain recombines TRBV6-5 with TRBJ2-1, with a tentative D call TRBD2 (5 bases). DNA of the CDR3: TGTGCCAGCAGTTACTCCACGGGGTCAGGCTACAATGAGCAGTTCTTC. Protein: CASSYSTGSGYNEQFF.